The 8 T cell receptor beta chains reported below all come from one sample, sequenced in a study of vaccination and CD4 T cells after COVID-19. As for treatment: roughly 10-day PBMC culture with coronavirus spike peptide pools or control peptides (ViraFEST assay). An Oncomine TCR Beta short-read assay was used to sequence the DNA from cultured CD4+ T cells. From the PCR reads, TCRdb called clonotypes with MiXCR, one entry per CDR3 protein. There are over 14,000 distinct CDR3 sequences in the sample; around 46% occur only once, and roughly 18% lies in the top ten. Their target antigens are unknown. Input material: cultured CD4+ T cells from blood. These receptors were taken from a human donor with COVID-19.

This sequence joins TRBV19 and TRBJ1-6, with a weak D call TRBD1 (6 bases). V lost 9 bases and J lost 10, with 19 bases in between. Germline V gene data show CDR1 as LNHDA and CDR2 as SQIVND (reference sequence). The CDR3 consists of 14 residues. CDR3 amino acids: CASTRDTGRSPLHF. The DNA of the CDR3 is TGTGCCAGCACGCGGGACACTGGGCGATCACCCCTCCACTTT.

This clonotype was seen a few times. The rearrangement uses TRBV9 and TRBJ1-5, with 7 nucleotides matching TRBD1. The germline CDR1 and CDR2 sequences are SGDLS and YYNGEE. The junction had 12 bases not matched to a gene; V was cut back by 4 bases and J by 8 bases. The CDR3 loop spans 15 amino acids. The CDR3 region has the DNA TGTGCCAGCAGCCAGACAGGGACGAACAGGGAGCCCCAGCATTTT. This translates into CASSQTGTNREPQHF.

The chain uses TRBV6-5 and TRBJ1-5, with D hard to call. V was shortened by 0 bases and J by 7 bases, with 10 bases between the two germline ends. CDR3 length equals 14 residues. Germline CDR1 MNHEY, CDR2 SVGAGI. CDR3 nucleotide sequence: TGTGCCAGCAGTTACTCCGGCCCCGGGCAGCCCCAGCATTTT. Translating gives CASSYSGPGQPQHF.

V gene TRBV2 combines with J gene TRBJ2-5; D ambiguous. Trimming removed 4 bases from V and 5 bases from J, with 11 bases in between. CDR3 size: 13 residues. Germline loops: CDR1 SNHLY, CDR2 FYNNEI. CDR3 coding DNA: TGTGCCAGCAGTGTCGTTCTTTGGGAGACCCAGTACTTC. Translated: CASSVVLWETQYF.

The CDR3 nucleotides are TGTGCCAGCAGACACAAACTAGCGGGGGCTTGGGAGACCCAGTACTTC. It encodes CASRHKLAGAWETQYF. The V call is TRBV7-6, the J call TRBJ2-5, with 11 bases matching TRBD2. In germline, CDR1 is SGHVS, CDR2 FNYEAQ. The ends lost 6 bases at V and 5 bases at J; junction bases unmatched: 11. The CDR3 consists of 16 residues.

This chain joins TRBV19 and TRBJ1-5; D call uncertain. V dropped 3 bases and J dropped 2 bases, with 14 bases sitting between them. The CDR3 runs to 16 residues. Germline V gene data show CDR1 as LNHDA and CDR2 as SQIVND (reference sequence). CDR3 sequence reads: CASSIWHTAGNQPQHF. CDR3 coding DNA: TGTGCCAGTAGTATCTGGCACACGGCGGGCAATCAGCCCCAGCATTTT.

The rearrangement joins TRBV4-1 to TRBJ2-1; weak D call: TRBD2 (6 bases). The CDR3 is 18 residues long. The germline V and J ends were trimmed by 6 bases and 3 bases, with 24 bases remaining between them. The germline gives CDR1 MGHRA, CDR2 YSYEKL. The CDR3 coding sequence is TGCGCCAGCAGGCAAAAGGTCTCGGCGGGGACCCACTACAATGAGCAGTTCTTC. Translating it yields CASRQKVSAGTHYNEQFF.

The rearrangement links TRBV20-1 to TRBJ1-5; D may be TRBD1 (5 bases). Per the germline V gene, CDR1 is DFQATT and CDR2 is SNEGSKA (reference sequence). The CDR3 spans 14 residues. Trimming pared 3 bases from V and 0 bases from J, leaving 9 bases between. CDR3 nucleotide sequence: TGCAGTGCTAGGGGACCTAATAGCAATCAGCCCCAGCATTTT. Encoded protein: CSARGPNSNQPQHF.